Presented here are 20 T cell receptor beta chains from one specimen sequenced in a study of OX40 agonist ivuxolimab in advanced cancers. TCRdb keeps only in-frame clones here, not all; method: immunoSEQ multiplex PCR. Altogether 98,000 or so clones are present, around 83% being singletons, with the ten largest covering more than 1.2%. The sample in question was CD4+ or CD8+ T cells sorted from blood, obtained in a trial of the OX40 agonist ivuxolimab. These receptors originate from an adult with an advanced solid tumor such as melanoma, head and neck, liver or kidney cancer.

V usage is TRBV28 and J usage is TRBJ1-5; maybe TRBD1 (5 bases). The V gene lost 7 bases and the J gene lost 7 bases, with 17 bases spanning the gap. This CDR3 is 14 amino acids long. Germline V lookup: CDR1 MDHEN, CDR2 SYDVKM. DNA of the CDR3: TGTGCCAGCAATCACCCATTCCGGGGCCAGCCCCAGCATTTT. Protein: CASNHPFRGQPQHF.

This clone was seen a handful of times. The J gene is TRBJ2-7, the V gene TRBV4-3; D may correspond to TRBD1 or TRBD2 (6 bases each). Germline V gene sequence: CDR1 LGHNA, CDR2 YSLEER. V dropped 5 bases and J dropped 3 bases, with 17 bases sitting between them. The CDR3 length is 15 residues. The CDR3 sequence is CASSLRDGGLYEQYF. As DNA, the CDR3 is TGCGCCAGCAGCTTGAGGGACGGGGGCCTCTACGAGCAGTACTTC.

The chain employs TRBV5-4 and TRBJ2-5; D gene uncertain. CDR3 length equals 11 residues. From germline, CDR1 is SGHNT and CDR2 YYREEE (reference sequence). The V end lost 4 bases, the J end lost 3 bases, and 4 bases lay between the germline ends. CDR3: CASSREETQYF. In DNA form, the CDR3 reads TGTGCCAGCAGCCGAGAAGAGACCCAGTACTTC.

V gene TRBV10-1 combines with J gene TRBJ2-7, with D perhaps being TRBD1 or TRBD2 (5 bases each). V was clipped by 6 bases and J by 7 bases, with 22 bases between them. The CDR3 spans 15 residues. From germline, CDR1 is WNHNN and CDR2 SYGVQD (reference sequence). The CDR3 DNA reads as TGCGCCAGCAGCAAAGGGACCGCCTTCGGGTTGGAGCAGTACTTC. This encodes CASSKGTAFGLEQYF.

A single count supports this clone. V is TRBV28 and J is TRBJ2-3, with 8 bases lining up with TRBD2. Germline V gene data show CDR1 as MDHEN and CDR2 as SYDVKM. This CDR3 comprises 14 residues. V gave up 6 bases and J gave up 9 bases; unmatched junction bases: 11. CDR3 amino acids: CASSIKRGPPTQYF. In DNA form, the CDR3 reads TGTGCCAGCAGCATTAAGCGGGGGCCCCCAACGCAGTATTTT.

The chain couples TRBV29-1 to TRBJ2-5; the match to TRBD1 covers 10 bases. CDR1 SQVTM and CDR2 ANQGSEA come from the germline V gene. There are 16 residues in the CDR3. V was clipped by 8 bases and J by 5 bases; unmatched bases: 17. The CDR3 loop is CSTRTGGRSDSETQYF. As DNA, the CDR3 is TGCAGCACGAGGACAGGGGGTCGTTCCGATAGCGAGACCCAGTACTTC.

This clone was detected only a few times. This chain connects TRBV6-1 to TRBJ1-4, with TRBD1 matching 10 bases. J gave up 8 bases and V 4 bases, and 7 bases lay outside the gene matches. Germline V gene lookup returns CDR1 MNHNS and CDR2 SASEGT. This CDR3 has 15 residues. DNA for the CDR3: TGTGCCAGCAGTGCCCGGGACAGGGGTTTCGAAAAACTGTTTTTT. Translation: CASSARDRGFEKLFF.

As concerns this clone: Other nucleotide sequences in the sample specify the same CDR3. V is TRBV5-6 and J is TRBJ2-5; D gene unclear. This CDR3 has 11 amino acids. Germline CDR1 SGHDT, CDR2 YYEEEE. Trimming stripped 2 bases from V and 3 bases from J, with 2 bases between. The CDR3 loop reads CASSLKETQYF. Here the CDR3 DNA reads TGTGCCAGCAGCTTAAAAGAGACCCAGTACTTC.

This clone has more than one count but fewer than ten. The rearrangement uses TRBV18 and TRBJ1-2, with D perhaps TRBD1 (5 bases). Trimming shortened V by 0 bases and J by 7 bases, and 18 bases separated the two germline ends. The CDR3 totals 16 residues. CDR1 is KGHSH and CDR2 is LQKENI in the germline V gene. For the CDR3, the DNA is TGTGCCAGCTCACCACCGAAGGGGAGCATCTCAGGTGGCTACACCTTC. Its translation: CASSPPKGSISGGYTF.

The chain is built from TRBV9 and TRBJ2-3; TRBD2 aligns across 11 bases. CDR1 and CDR2 from the germline V gene are SGDLS and YYNGEE. CDR3 length equals 18 residues. V gave up 0 bases and J gave up 0 bases; unmatched junction bases: 6. CDR3 DNA: TGTGCCAGCAGCGTAGGACTAGCGGGGCGGTCTAGCACAGATACGCAGTATTTT. It yields the protein CASSVGLAGRSSTDTQYF.

This clone was detected once. The chain recombines TRBV28 with TRBJ1-6; D is ambiguous. V lost 2 bases, J lost 6 bases, and 8 bases lay in between. Germline V gene data show CDR1 as MDHEN and CDR2 as SYDVKM. The CDR3 has 14 residues. CDR3 sequence (DNA): TGTGCCAGCAGTTTACGGGTCCTTAATTCACCCCTCCACTTT. Protein: CASSLRVLNSPLHF.

V and J are TRBV5-6 and TRBJ2-5; 7 nucleotides line up with TRBD1. V shed 4 bases, J shed 5 bases, and the junction held 5 bases outside the gene matches. Germline assignment: CDR1 SGHDT and CDR2 YYEEEE. The CDR3 extends over 13 amino acids. The CDR3, as DNA: TGTGCCAGCAGCGGACAGGTCGGGGAGACCCAGTACTTC. It encodes CASSGQVGETQYF.

In the case of this clone: The junction departs from germline at one end; a sequencing error may be responsible. This chain connects TRBV6-6 to TRBJ1-2; 7 positions agree with TRBD1. CDR1 is MNHNY, CDR2 SVGAGI, per germline (reference sequence). The CDR3 runs 15 residues. The chain's CDR3 is CASSYSEQGSYGHTF. The CDR3 bases are TGTGCCAGCAGTTACTCCGAACAGGGGTCCTATGGCCACACCTTC.

This clone was observed a handful of times. The genes are TRBV14 and TRBJ2-7; 9 bases match TRBD2. This CDR3 spans 15 amino acids. The V gene's germline CDR1 is SGHDN and CDR2 FVKESK. Trimming removed 1 base from V and 7 bases from J; junction bases left unmatched: 8. The CDR3: CASSQGPSGGQEQYF. In DNA form, the CDR3 reads TGTGCCAGCAGCCAAGGGCCCAGCGGGGGGCAAGAGCAGTACTTC.

The genes are TRBV5-1 and TRBJ2-5; a possible D gene is TRBD1 (6 bases). This CDR3 contains 15 residues. The V gene lost 0 bases and the J gene lost 5 bases, with 14 bases spanning the gap. CDR1 and CDR2 (germline): SGHRS, YFSETQ. DNA of the CDR3: TGCGCCAGCAGCTTGGGGTACAGGGAAAGGGAGACCCAGTACTTC. Its protein product is CASSLGYRERETQYF. Supplemented by reference TRBV5-1 and TRBJ2-5, the full variable domain reads KAGVTQTPRYLIKTRGQQVTLSCSPISGHRSVSWYQQTPGQGLQFLFEYFSETQRNKGNFPGRFSGRQFSNSRSEMNVSTLELGDSALYLCASSLGYRERETQYFGPGTRLLVL.

This chain connects TRBV6-5 to TRBJ1-2; no definite D call. The CDR3 sequence is 11 residues long. Germline CDR1 is MNHEY and CDR2 is SVGAGI. V shed 6 bases and J shed 8 bases, with 10 bases lying between them. The CDR3 coding sequence is TGTGCCAGCAGGACCCCGAGCGGCTACACCTTC. Amino acid sequence: CASRTPSGYTF.

The rearrangement joins TRBV5-8 to TRBJ1-6, with D unclear. The CDR3 is 14 residues long. V dropped 1 base and J dropped 4 bases, with 6 bases sitting between them. Germline loops: CDR1 SGHTS, CDR2 YDEGEE. The CDR3 DNA reads TGTGCCAGCAGCTTGCCACATTATAATTCACCCCTCCACTTT. It specifies CASSLPHYNSPLHF.

This clone was observed a few times. The chain joins TRBV9 to TRBJ2-1; 9 bases align to TRBD2. The CDR3 runs to 14 residues. Trimming at V came to 0 bases and at J to 11 bases, leaving 6 bases not matched to a gene. The germline CDR1 and CDR2 sequences are SGDLS and YYNGEE. The CDR3, as DNA: TGTGCCAGCAGCGTAGGAGGACTAGCGCATCAGCAGTTCTTC. This encodes CASSVGGLAHQQFF.

The chain employs TRBV6-5 and TRBJ2-7, with D tentatively TRBD1 (6 bases). Trimming pared 0 bases from V and 3 bases from J, leaving 12 bases between. Per the germline V gene, CDR1 is MNHEY and CDR2 is SVGAGI. The CDR3 runs 15 residues. The CDR3 protein is CASSYSPRGYYEQYF. The CDR3 DNA reads TGTGCCAGCAGTTACTCCCCCAGGGGATACTACGAGCAGTACTTC.

The chain couples TRBV7-2 to TRBJ2-1; no reliable D call. CDR3 length: 12 residues. Trimming removed 4 bases from V and 5 bases from J, with 6 bases in between. CDR1 SGHTA and CDR2 FQGNSA come from the germline V gene. The DNA of the CDR3 is TGTGCCAGCAGCTCGAACCACAATGAGCAGTTCTTC. Translation: CASSSNHNEQFF.